This entry features one T cell receptor (beta chain) sequence. Its antigen is unknown. Qualities for individual bases were not recorded, and no much larger clone is one base off. Libraries came from 5' RACE. TCRdb names Illumina HiSeq 2500 as the instrument used. A second PCR of roughly 7 to 12 cycles was run with a J-beta primer mix and a sample-barcoded 5' primer. Each TCR beta cDNA molecule received a unique molecular identifier from a template-switch 5' adaptor carrying 12 random nucleotides. Each sample yielded at least 3 million CDR3-containing paired-end reads. First-strand cDNA was synthesized from all RNA with the Mint cDNA synthesis kit, primed by a TRBC-specific oligonucleotide. Following uracil-DNA glycosylase treatment, a first 18-cycle PCR with universal primers M1SS and BC2_uni_R was performed on all cDNA. Under the source paper's analysis protocol: Normalization of each sample was performed by random selection of 1 million high-quality reads, each carrying a distinct molecular identifier. Reads with shared molecular identifiers were discarded instead of being binned into consensus sequences. MiTCR, run with a Q25 quality threshold and the strictest error-elimination algorithm, handled CDR3 identification, clonotype clustering and error correction. A nonparametric unseen species model with Euler transformation was used to estimate lower-bound total TCR beta diversity. The public sequencing data were trimmed at Q25 with fastp and processed into clonotypes with MiXCR by TCRdb, which kept only in-frame beta chains. Every entry covers one CDR3 protein and lists the most common genes and DNA from its rows. The V and J calls and clone size are TCRdb's, not the authors'. The table for this sample lists around 1,500,000 distinct CDR3 sequences; roughly 40% of them were counted only once. The ten top clones hold less than 8% of the sample.

The approximately 39 donors, aged 6 to 90 years, were systemically healthy Caucasian individuals from Russia. Each donor gave around 9.9 milliliters of peripheral blood, collected into EDTA-treated Vacutainer tubes. Ficoll-Paque density-gradient centrifugation was used to isolate PBMCs, with at least 6.5 million per sample. Total RNA was extracted from PBMCs with Trizol reagent, with at least 5 micrograms obtained per sample. The percentages of naive CD45RAhigh/CD27high T cells were determined by flow cytometry on a PBMC aliquot from every donor. This entry is derived from a study of blood T cells in healthy people across ages (dated by TCRdb to about 2015). For the wider study: In model experiments, template switching captured about one uniquely barcoded TCR beta cDNA molecule for every two T cells. The study measured age-related changes in TCR beta repertoire diversity using deep sequencing normalized with unique cDNA molecular identifiers. The donors were split into four age groups: young (average around 15 years), middle-aged (more than 35), aged (approximately 59) and long-lived (more than 80). To avoid experimental bias, donors of different ages were randomly spread across the sequencing lanes. The study analyzed two additional independent replicas of 1 million unique cDNA reads from the same blood draw for two donors, one aged 18 to 30 and one aged 80 or older. General conclusions and limits of the study: There was a strong correlation between observed TCR beta diversity and the percentage of naive T cells measured by flow cytometry. The CMV infection status of donors was not known, potentially confounding age-related changes in expanded clonotypes. Observed TCR beta diversity per million T cells fell roughly linearly with age, and a significant reduction was already apparent by age around 40. Since profiling was done on bulk unsorted PBMCs, naive and antigen-experienced compartments could not be conclusively compared. Estimates of total diversity based on one million sequenced T cells were considered lower bounds and underestimates. Compared with the aged group, the long-lived group had more naive CD4+ T cells, fewer expanded clones and increased TCR diversity, a pattern suggesting age selection.

Trimming removed 6 bases from V and 5 bases from J; the gene matches leave 9 bases unexplained. For CDR1 and CDR2, the germline V gene (reference sequence) lists MNHNY and SVGAGI. The CDR3 spans 16 residues, from the cysteine through the phenylalanine. The kept DNA is CDR3 alone, 48 bases in frame from the first base. The chain couples TRBV6-6 to TRBJ2-1; 11 bases in between match TRBD1. The receptor was derived from a woman aged 18-30 years in good health. Sequenced input: blood. The CDR3 reads as follows: CASRLTGTGGNNEQFF. The DNA sequence is as follows: TGTGCCAGCAGACTCACCGGGACAGGGGGGAACAATGAGCAGTTCTTC.